These 30 T cell receptor beta chains originate from one sample sequenced in a study of response to subunit inactivated influenza vaccine. MiXCR, applied by TCRdb to the RT-PCR reads, yields one record per CDR3 protein. Here the sample spans roughly 520,000 distinct CDR3 sequences, about 25% being singletons. Here the sequenced sample was CD4+ T cells sorted from PBMCs, taken roughly 5 days after vaccination. The receptors were sampled from a man over 45 who received an inactivated influenza vaccine.

This clonotype has more than one count but fewer than ten. The chain is built from TRBV12-3 or TRBV12-4 and TRBJ2-5; no definite D call. The CDR3 contains 13 residues. Trimming left V 6 bases short and J 1 base short, with 9 bases between. The chain's CDR3 is CASRPGSQETQYF. CDR3 nucleotides: TGTGCCAGCAGACCAGGATCCCAAGAGACCCAGTACTTC.

This sequence joins TRBV12-3 or TRBV12-4 and TRBJ2-7; possibly TRBD1 or TRBD2 for D (5 bases each). The CDR3 loop spans 11 amino acids. Trimming stripped 10 bases from V and 4 bases from J, with 11 bases between. The CDR3 is CATGTLYEQYF. The DNA of the CDR3 is TGTGCCACCGGGACGCTATACGAGCAGTACTTC.

The gene calls are TRBV6-2 or TRBV6-3 and TRBJ2-3, with D possibly TRBD2 on 5 matching bases. The CDR3 is made up of 11 amino acids. Germline lookup yields CDR1 MNHEY and CDR2 SVGEGT. V was cut by 5 bases and J by 8 bases, with 8 bases left in between. CDR3 loop: CASSTRITQYF. CDR3 DNA sequence: TGTGCCAGCAGTACTAGGATTACGCAGTATTTT.

Only a few counts were recorded for this clonotype. CDR3 region: CASSYGSLVNQPQHF. For the CDR3, the DNA is TGTGCCAGCAGTTATGGGTCATTGGTCAATCAGCCCCAGCATTTT. J is TRBJ1-5 and V is TRBV6-2 or TRBV6-3, with D unclear. The CDR3 consists of 15 residues. V lost 3 bases and J lost 3, with 12 bases in between. Germline V gene lookup returns CDR1 MNHEY and CDR2 SVGEGT.

The chain is built from TRBV7-2 and TRBJ2-1; perhaps D is TRBD1 or TRBD2 (5 bases each). Trimming pared 1 base from V and 8 bases from J, leaving 12 bases between. Germline-derived CDR1 and CDR2 are SGHTA and FQGNSA. The length of the CDR3 is 14 residues. The CDR3 loop is CASSLVGAMDEQFF. The CDR3 nucleotides are TGTGCCAGCAGCTTAGTCGGGGCCATGGATGAGCAGTTCTTC.

This sequence joins TRBV2 and TRBJ2-5; weak D call: TRBD2 (5 bases). The germline V gene encodes CDR1 SNHLY and CDR2 FYNNEI. This CDR3 region has 12 residues. V dropped 4 bases and J dropped 8 bases, with 11 bases sitting between them. The CDR3 reads CASSGAVETQYF. The CDR3 DNA follows: TGTGCCAGCAGTGGAGCGGTGGAAACCCAGTACTTC.

This clonotype was seen many times. This rearrangement joins TRBV29-1 to TRBJ1-1; tentative D call: TRBD1 (5 bases). Germline assignment: CDR1 SQVTM and CDR2 ANQGSEA. V dropped 7 bases and J dropped 11 bases, with 17 bases sitting between them. This CDR3 region has 11 residues. In DNA form, the CDR3 reads TGCAGCGACACCACGGGGGGAACGGCTTTCTTT. It encodes CSDTTGGTAFF.

This clonotype turned up a few times. This chain connects TRBV5-1 to TRBJ2-1; TRBD1 aligns across 11 bases. Losses at the gene ends were 4 bases for V and 4 bases for J; bases not matched to a gene: 4. Per germline, CDR1 SGHRS and CDR2 YFSETQ. CDR3 length equals 15 residues. Here the CDR3 reads CASSLDRGQYNEQFF. CDR3 sequence (DNA): TGCGCCAGCAGCCTGGACAGGGGGCAGTACAATGAGCAGTTCTTC.

The chain joins TRBV12-3 or TRBV12-4 to TRBJ2-4; D could derive from TRBD1 or TRBD2 (6 bases each). CDR3 length equals 15 residues. With 5 bases removed from V and 1 base from J, the gap between germline ends came to 12 bases. CDR3 loop: CASSHGGGAKNIQYF. The CDR3 coding sequence is TGTGCCAGCAGTCATGGAGGGGGGGCCAAAAACATTCAGTACTTC.

This clonotype showed up just a few times. This chain joins TRBV20-1 and TRBJ2-7; 10 nucleotides agree with TRBD2. Trimming at V came to 5 bases and at J to 0 bases, leaving 10 bases not matched to a gene. Germline loops: CDR1 DFQATT, CDR2 SNEGSKA (reference sequence). CDR3 size: 16 residues. The CDR3: CSASGTSASSSYEQYF. DNA of the CDR3: TGCAGTGCTTCCGGGACTAGCGCATCGAGCTCCTACGAGCAGTACTTC.

This clonotype showed up just a few times. The chain carries TRBV5-1 and TRBJ2-3; 8 bases align to TRBD2. V was pared by 7 bases and J by 6 bases, with 13 bases of the junction left unmatched. The CDR3 runs 15 residues. The germline gives CDR1 SGHRS, CDR2 YFSETQ. The CDR3 nucleotides are TGCGCCAGCGGAGCGGGGGCCTCCGATGGGGATACGCAGTATTTT. This sequence encodes CASGAGASDGDTQYF. The full variable domain, completed using reference TRBV5-1 and TRBJ2-3, is KAGVTQTPRYLIKTRGQQVTLSCSPISGHRSVSWYQQTPGQGLQFLFEYFSETQRNKGNFPGRFSGRQFSNSRSEMNVSTLELGDSALYLCASGAGASDGDTQYFGPGTRLTVL.

This chain joins TRBV11-2 and TRBJ2-7; 7 bases map to TRBD2. The germline V gene has CDR1 SGHAT and CDR2 FQNNGV. This CDR3 comprises 15 residues. V dropped 0 bases and J dropped 4; count of bases not matched to a gene: 6. The CDR3 protein is CASSLDPGRAYEQYF. The CDR3, as DNA: TGTGCCAGCAGCTTAGATCCGGGGAGGGCGTACGAGCAGTACTTC. Full variable domain (outside the CDR3, taken from reference TRBV11-2 and TRBJ2-7): EAGVAQSPRYKIIEKRQSVAFWCNPISGHATLYWYQQILGQGPKLLIQFQNNGVVDDSQLPKDRFSAERLKGVDSTLKIQPAKLEDSAVYLCASSLDPGRAYEQYFGPGTRLTVT.

This clonotype was observed a handful of times. The CDR3 spells CSVSWRETQYF. CDR3 coding DNA: TGCAGCGTTTCGTGGAGGGAGACCCAGTACTTC. The chain employs TRBV29-1 and TRBJ2-5, with D maybe TRBD2 (5 bases). The ends were cut back, 5 bases at V and 5 bases at J, with 9 bases in the middle. The germline gives CDR1 SQVTM, CDR2 ANQGSEA. The CDR3 is 11 amino acids.

The chain has TRBV12-5 and TRBJ2-5, with TRBD1 identical over 9 bases. The V segment lost 6 bases and the J segment 5 bases; nucleotides outside the gene matches: 13. Germline loops: CDR1 LGHNT, CDR2 FRNRAP. The CDR3 is 16 amino acids. The chain's CDR3 is CASGRMGQGGSETQYF. CDR3 DNA: TGTGCTAGTGGCCGGATGGGACAGGGAGGTAGTGAGACCCAGTACTTC.

This clonotype was seen many times. The chain is built from TRBV5-5 and TRBJ2-3; 9 bases map to TRBD2. CDR3 length equals 15 residues. The germline V gene has CDR1 SGHKS and CDR2 YYEKEE (reference sequence). Unmatched junction bases numbered 4, after V lost 4 bases and J lost 1 base. CDR3 protein: CASSRRLAGTDTQYF. CDR3 DNA: TGTGCCAGCAGCCGAAGACTAGCGGGCACAGATACGCAGTATTTT.

The chain joins TRBV5-1 to TRBJ2-7, with TRBD1 identical over 9 bases. The CDR3 loop spans 17 amino acids. From germline, CDR1 is SGHRS and CDR2 YFSETQ. The V and J ends lost 0 bases and 2 bases, in that order; junction bases with no gene match: 9. The CDR3 region is CASSLDSGQGITYEQYF. CDR3 sequence (DNA): TGCGCCAGCAGCTTGGACTCGGGACAGGGTATCACCTACGAGCAGTACTTC.

This clonotype turned up a few times. This chain uses TRBV5-5 with TRBJ1-4; 7 positions match TRBD1. V was pared by 4 bases and J by 6 bases, with 9 bases of the junction left unmatched. This CDR3 has 15 amino acids. Germline CDR1 SGHKS, CDR2 YYEKEE (reference sequence). The CDR3 DNA sequence: TGTGCCAGCAGCCGACAGGGAGTAATAGATGAAAAACTGTTTTTT. Protein sequence: CASSRQGVIDEKLFF.

The chain has TRBV3-1 and TRBJ1-5; D gene unclear. Germline V lookup: CDR1 LGHDT, CDR2 YNNKEL (reference sequence). Trimming left V 1 base short and J 9 bases short, with 13 bases between. This CDR3 region has 14 residues. This CDR3 reads CASSQAQSRVPQHF. The DNA of the CDR3 is TGTGCCAGCAGCCAAGCACAGTCTAGGGTGCCCCAGCATTTT.

The chain joins TRBV6-5 to TRBJ2-1; D may be TRBD2 (6 bases). In germline, CDR1 is MNHEY, CDR2 SVGAGI. The CDR3 is made up of 16 amino acids. V shed 0 bases and J shed 8 bases, with 17 bases lying between them. CDR3 DNA: TGTGCCAGCAGTTACTCGAGCAGACTAGAGGTCGATGAGCAGTTCTTC. This codes for CASSYSSRLEVDEQFF.

This clonotype was seen repeatedly, ten times or more. V is TRBV12-3 or TRBV12-4 and J is TRBJ2-1, with TRBD1 as a possible D gene (6 bases). V was trimmed by 3 bases and J by 8 bases, leaving 14 bases between them. CDR3 length: 14 amino acids. This CDR3 reads CASSFHRAVDEQFF. CDR3 sequence (DNA): TGTGCCAGCAGTTTTCACAGGGCCGTGGATGAGCAGTTCTTC.

The chain uses TRBV25-1 and TRBJ2-3; a weak D match, TRBD2 (5 bases). Germline values: CDR1 MGHDK, CDR2 SYGVNS. V was clipped by 4 bases and J by 5 bases, with 16 bases between them. There are 15 residues in the CDR3. CDR3 in amino acids: CASSGSRGMLDTQYF. The CDR3 DNA reads TGTGCCAGCAGTGGTAGCCGAGGGATGTTAGATACGCAGTATTTT.

This clonotype occurred a few times. V usage is TRBV18 and J usage is TRBJ1-4; TRBD1 is a possible D gene (5 bases). V was shortened by 3 bases and J by 0 bases, with 11 bases between the two germline ends. This CDR3 spans 16 amino acids. CDR1 and CDR2 (germline): KGHSH, LQKENI. CDR3 coding DNA: TGTGCCAGCTCACCGTCGGGACCGGCAACTAATGAAAAACTGTTTTTT. Translated: CASSPSGPATNEKLFF.

This chain links TRBV11-2 with TRBJ2-3; TRBD1 matches at 9 bases. CDR1 is SGHAT and CDR2 is FQNNGV in the germline V gene. This CDR3 is built from 16 residues. J lost 4 bases, V lost 4 bases, and 9 bases had no gene match. The chain's CDR3 is CASSSLRGQGSDTQYF. In DNA, the CDR3 is TGTGCCAGCAGCTCCCTCCGAGGACAGGGGTCAGATACGCAGTATTTT.

Only a few counts were recorded for this clonotype. The J gene is TRBJ1-3, the V gene TRBV12-3 or TRBV12-4; D is unresolved. V shed 2 bases and J shed 0 bases, with 11 bases lying between them. This CDR3 has 16 residues. DNA for the CDR3: TGTGCCAGCAGTTTAAGTCCTCTACCCTCTGGAAACACCATATATTTT. It specifies CASSLSPLPSGNTIYF.

Only a few counts were recorded for this clonotype. The chain is built from TRBV4-3 and TRBJ2-1, with TRBD1 matching over 9 bases. V was pared by 0 bases and J by 9 bases, with 9 bases of the junction left unmatched. The CDR3 totals 16 residues. The V gene's germline CDR1 is LGHNA and CDR2 YSLEER. The CDR3 DNA reads as TGCGCCAGCAGCCAAGAAGCAGACAGGGGGGCTTCTGAGCAGTTCTTC. Protein: CASSQEADRGASEQFF.

This chain joins TRBV4-2 and TRBJ2-3; tentative D call: TRBD2 (5 bases). V shed 0 bases and J shed 0 bases, with 16 bases lying between them. This CDR3 is built from 18 residues. Germline V gene data show CDR1 as LGHNA and CDR2 as YNFKEQ. The DNA for the CDR3 is TGTGCCAGCAGCCAAGATCCCTCGCGGGCCACTAGCACAGATACGCAGTATTTT. This codes for CASSQDPSRATSTDTQYF.

V is TRBV20-1 and J is TRBJ2-3; D might be TRBD2 (6 bases). V lost 2 bases and J 1 base, leaving 16 bases between the germline ends. Germline values: CDR1 DFQATT, CDR2 SNEGSKA (reference sequence). This CDR3 is built from 16 residues. The CDR3 DNA follows: TGCAGTGCTAGATCTGGCGCGCGGGAAGGCACAGATACGCAGTATTTT. This codes for CSARSGAREGTDTQYF.

CDR3 protein: CSAAGSLADYEQYF. The CDR3 DNA is TGCAGTGCTGCCGGGTCCCTGGCCGATTACGAGCAGTACTTC. The genes are TRBV20-1 and TRBJ2-7; D unclear. With 5 bases removed from V and 4 bases from J, the gap between germline ends came to 18 bases. Per germline, CDR1 DFQATT and CDR2 SNEGSKA (reference sequence). The CDR3 has 14 residues.

J is TRBJ2-1 and V is TRBV4-3; 7 bases are a match to TRBD1. The CDR3 length is 18 residues. V lost 4 bases and J lost 0; bases outside the gene matches: 12. The germline CDR1 and CDR2 sequences are LGHNA and YSLEER. The CDR3 is CASSRRIPDRDSYNEQFF. CDR3 bases: TGCGCCAGCAGCCGAAGAATCCCAGACAGGGACTCCTACAATGAGCAGTTCTTC.

This clonotype appeared many times. The gene calls are TRBV7-6 and TRBJ2-3, with 7 bases that match TRBD2. CDR3 length equals 14 residues. CDR1 and CDR2 (germline): SGHVS, FNYEAQ. V gave up 2 bases and J gave up 4 bases; unmatched junction bases: 3. The CDR3 nucleotides read TGTGCCAGCAGCTTAAACCTAGCGGCAGATACGCAGTATTTT. This translates into CASSLNLAADTQYF.